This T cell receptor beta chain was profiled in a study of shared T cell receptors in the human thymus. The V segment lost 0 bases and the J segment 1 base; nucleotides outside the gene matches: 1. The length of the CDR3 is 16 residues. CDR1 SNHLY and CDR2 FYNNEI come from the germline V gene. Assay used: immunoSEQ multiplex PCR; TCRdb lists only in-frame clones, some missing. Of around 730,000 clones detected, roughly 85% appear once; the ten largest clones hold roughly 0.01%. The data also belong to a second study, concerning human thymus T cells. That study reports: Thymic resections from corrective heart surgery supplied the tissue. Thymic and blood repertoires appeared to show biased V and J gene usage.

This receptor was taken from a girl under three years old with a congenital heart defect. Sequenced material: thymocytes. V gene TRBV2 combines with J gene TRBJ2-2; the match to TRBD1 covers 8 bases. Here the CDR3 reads CASSEAGQGNTGELFF. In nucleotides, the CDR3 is TGTGCCAGCAGTGAAGCCGGACAGGGGAACACCGGGGAGCTGTTTTTT.